Listed here is a single T cell receptor (beta chain). This specimen belongs to a study of technical replicates of blood from a handful of donors. This table comes from immunoSEQ multiplex PCR, and its TCRdb copy is limited to in-frame clones, with some not included. The sample includes roughly 71,000 clones, 90% to 95% of them seen just once. This CDR3 contains 14 residues. V dropped 8 bases and J dropped 6 bases, with 20 bases sitting between them. Germline CDR1 reads SNHLY; CDR2 reads FYNNEI. This chain joins TRBV2 and TRBJ2-7; tentative D call: TRBD2 (6 bases). The specimen sequenced was T cells isolated from PBMCs. The TCR comes from a human donor in good health. The CDR3 is CASPEDGGVGEQYF. The CDR3 DNA follows: TGTGCCAGCCCGGAGGACGGAGGGGTCGGCGAGCAGTACTTC. The complete variable domain, with remaining parts taken from reference TRBV2 and TRBJ2-7, reads EPEVTQTPSHQVTQMGQEVILRCVPISNHLYFYWYRQILGQKVEFLVSFYNNEISEKSEIFDDQFSVERPDGSNFTLKIRSTKLEDSAMYFCASPEDGGVGEQYFGPGTRLTVT.